This T cell receptor beta chain was observed in a study of blood T cells in healthy people across ages. The second PCR ran about 6 to 11 cycles with a sample-barcoded 5' primer and J-beta primers. All samples gave at least 2.5 million CDR3-containing paired-end reads. TCRdb re-analysed the 5' RACE reads in MiXCR, keeping a single row per CDR3 protein. The sample holds approximately 830,000 distinct CDR3 sequences; about 59% are singletons and the top ten take roughly 26%. V lost 3 bases to trimming and J lost 13 bases, with 19 bases between them. This CDR3 is 14 amino acids long. Germline V gene sequence: CDR1 MDHEN, CDR2 SYDVKM.

Sequencing used blood. The TCR was taken from a man aged 25 to 40 in good health. J is TRBJ2-4 and V is TRBV28, with a possible D match to TRBD1 (6 bases). This CDR3 reads CASSLNRVHWEQYF. The CDR3 nucleotides read TGTGCCAGCAGTTTGAACAGGGTTCATTGGGAGCAGTACTTC.